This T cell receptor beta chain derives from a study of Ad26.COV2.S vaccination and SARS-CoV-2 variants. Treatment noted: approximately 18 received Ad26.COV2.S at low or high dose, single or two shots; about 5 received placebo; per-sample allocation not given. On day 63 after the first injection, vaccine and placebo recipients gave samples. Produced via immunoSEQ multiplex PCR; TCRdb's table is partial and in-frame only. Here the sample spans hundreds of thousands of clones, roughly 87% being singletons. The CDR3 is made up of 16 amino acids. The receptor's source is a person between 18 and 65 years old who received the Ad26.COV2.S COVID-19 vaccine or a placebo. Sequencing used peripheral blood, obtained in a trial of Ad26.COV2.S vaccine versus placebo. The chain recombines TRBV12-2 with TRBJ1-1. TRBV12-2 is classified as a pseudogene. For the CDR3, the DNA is TGTGCAAGTCGCTTAGACGGGTGCCCTTTGAACACTGAAGCTTTCTTT. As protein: CASRLDGCPLNTEAFF.